Below, 25 T cell receptor beta chains from the same sample are listed, as sequenced in a study of blood T cell repertoires in COVID-19. Using immunoSEQ multiplex PCR, the repertoire was profiled, and TCRdb retains in-frame clones only, with some absent. The sample lists roughly 38,000 clones, less than 90% occurring once. Sequenced input: peripheral blood. The receptors derive from a man aged 55 to 70 with COVID-19, enrolled during active disease.

This clone appeared a few times. The gene calls are TRBV27 and TRBJ2-2, with 9 bases that match TRBD2. This CDR3 is built from 16 residues. Germline V gene lookup returns CDR1 MNHEY and CDR2 SMNVEV (reference sequence). J lost 2 bases, V lost 4 bases, and 5 bases had no gene match. In nucleotides, the CDR3 is TGTGCCAGCAGTTACCTTAGCGGGGGAAACACCGGGGAGCTGTTTTTT. Its protein product is CASSYLSGGNTGELFF.

This sequence joins TRBV19 and TRBJ1-1; weak D call: TRBD1 (6 bases). The CDR3 extends over 17 amino acids. The germline V gene has CDR1 LNHDA and CDR2 SQIVND (reference sequence). V lost 3 bases, J lost 4 bases, and 21 bases lay in between. The CDR3 protein is CASSMQLSTGTLTEAFF. The CDR3, as DNA: TGTGCCAGTAGTATGCAACTTTCAACAGGGACGCTCACTGAAGCTTTCTTT.

The chain couples TRBV7-2 to TRBJ1-2; possible D gene TRBD1, 6 bases. V lost 0 bases and J 8 bases, leaving 13 bases between the germline ends. Looked up from germline, CDR1 is SGHTA and CDR2 is FQGNSA. This CDR3 has 14 residues. The CDR3 bases are TGTGCCAGCAGCTTAGCGCGGACAGTACGGGGCTACACCTTC. It translates to CASSLARTVRGYTF.

The chain uses TRBV2 and TRBJ2-1, with a possible D match to TRBD2 (5 bases). CDR3 length: 14 amino acids. V lost 7 bases to trimming and J lost 4 bases, with 14 bases between them. Germline V lookup: CDR1 SNHLY, CDR2 FYNNEI. In DNA, the CDR3 is TGTGCCAGCATCTCGCGGGCGGGTTACAATGAGCAGTTCTTC. Protein sequence: CASISRAGYNEQFF.

The chain links TRBV2 to TRBJ1-1; D is uncertain. The CDR3 is made up of 13 amino acids. Trimming pared 8 bases from V and 0 bases from J, leaving 10 bases between. Germline V gives CDR1 SNHLY, CDR2 FYNNEI. As DNA, the CDR3 is TGTGCCAGCCAAACATACATGAACACTGAAGCTTTCTTT. Residues: CASQTYMNTEAFF.

The chain links TRBV4-3 to TRBJ1-1; the D is unclear. CDR3 length: 19 amino acids. Trimming shortened V by 0 bases and J by 0 bases, and 20 bases separated the two germline ends. Germline CDR1 is LGHNA and CDR2 is YSLEER. The DNA for the CDR3 is TGCGCCAGCAGCCAAGATAGCGGACCCGGGATCGGGATGAACACTGAAGCTTTCTTT. Translation: CASSQDSGPGIGMNTEAFF.

CDR3 nucleotide sequence: TGTGCCAGCAGCCAAGGTAGAGGGAATGGCTACACCTTC. This encodes CASSQGRGNGYTF. The rearrangement links TRBV3-1 (or the pseudogene TRBV3-2) to TRBJ1-2, with D uncertain. The V end lost 1 base, the J end lost 6 bases, and 9 bases lay between the germline ends. CDR1 is LGHDT, CDR2 YNNKEL, per germline (reference sequence). The CDR3 covers 13 residues.

This chain uses TRBV3-1 (or the pseudogene TRBV3-2) with TRBJ1-3, with 9 bases identical to TRBD1. Germline CDR1 and CDR2: LGHDT and YNNKEL (reference sequence). The V segment lost 4 bases and the J segment 0 bases; nucleotides outside the gene matches: 7. The CDR3 length is 17 residues. CDR3 protein: CASSRWTGVISGNTIYF. In DNA, the CDR3 is TGTGCCAGCAGCCGCTGGACAGGGGTTATCTCTGGAAACACCATATATTTT.

The count of this clone is one. CDR3 region: CASSSGGLGEKLFF. DNA for the CDR3: TGTGCCAGCAGTTCGGGAGGGTTGGGAGAAAAACTGTTTTTT. The gene calls are TRBV2 and TRBJ1-4; D unclear. This CDR3 has 14 residues. CDR1 SNHLY and CDR2 FYNNEI come from the germline V gene. The ends were cut back, 5 bases at V and 8 bases at J, with 15 bases in the middle.

This chain links TRBV29-1 with TRBJ1-1; no reliable D call. The CDR3 covers 13 residues. CDR1 and CDR2 (germline): SQVTM, ANQGSEA. V lost 2 bases to trimming and J lost 1 base, with 8 bases between them. The CDR3 region has the DNA TGCAGCGTTGAAAGACAACCGAACACTGAAGCTTTCTTT. Amino acids: CSVERQPNTEAFF. Looking up the rest from reference TRBV29-1 and TRBJ1-1 gives the full variable domain: SAVISQKPSRDICQRGTSLTIQCQVDSQVTMMFWYRQQPGQSLTLIATANQGSEATYESGFVIDKFPISRPNLTFSTLTVSNMSPEDSSIYLCSVERQPNTEAFFGQGTRLTVV.

This chain links TRBV11-1 with TRBJ2-3, with TRBD1 identical over 10 bases. Germline V gene sequence: CDR1 SGHAT, CDR2 FQDESV (reference sequence). The junction had 4 bases not matched to a gene; V was cut back by 5 bases and J by 5 bases. CDR3 length: 14 residues. CDR3 sequence reads: CASSLTGGIDTQYF. For the CDR3, the DNA is TGTGCCAGCAGCCTGACAGGGGGCATAGATACGCAGTATTTT.

The V and J genes are TRBV9 and TRBJ2-5; D is perhaps TRBD2 (5 bases). This CDR3 is 14 amino acids long. Germline V CDR1 and CDR2: SGDLS, YYNGEE. Trimming cost V 2 bases and J 7 bases, with 15 bases left between them. The CDR3 nucleotides are TGTGCCAGCAGCGTTTTTAGGGCTGAGGGGACCCAGTACTTC. Translating it yields CASSVFRAEGTQYF.

The chain uses TRBV10-3 and TRBJ1-4; 7 bases agree with TRBD1. There are 13 residues in the CDR3. Germline V gene data show CDR1 as ENHRY and CDR2 as SYGVKD. J lost 8 bases, V lost 4 bases, and 4 bases had no gene match. In nucleotides, the CDR3 is TGTGCCATCAGTGGGGGGGACAGAGAAAAACTGTTTTTT. Amino acids: CAISGGDREKLFF.

The gene calls are TRBV3-1 (or the pseudogene TRBV3-2) and TRBJ2-4; no reliable D call. Germline values: CDR1 LGHDT, CDR2 YNNKEL (reference sequence). The V end was cut by 1 base, the J end by 0 bases, with 10 bases between. The CDR3 has 16 residues. The chain's CDR3 is CASSQGAQLAKNIQYF. CDR3 nucleotides: TGTGCCAGCAGCCAAGGAGCGCAACTAGCCAAAAACATTCAGTACTTC.

This clone was found a few times. The genes are TRBV2 and TRBJ2-7; 8 positions agree with TRBD1. The CDR3 consists of 14 residues. After removal of 5 bases from V and 2 bases from J, the junction contained 5 bases not matched to a gene. Per germline, CDR1 SNHLY and CDR2 FYNNEI. The CDR3 region is CASSSDRAAYEQYF. Here the CDR3 DNA reads TGTGCCAGCAGTTCGGACAGGGCGGCCTACGAGCAGTACTTC.

This sequence joins TRBV7-2 and TRBJ1-3; the match to TRBD1 covers 7 bases. This CDR3 has 15 amino acids. CDR1 SGHTA and CDR2 FQGNSA come from the germline V gene. Germline trimming cut 5 bases from V and 2 bases from J; bases unmatched to any gene: 6. The CDR3 nucleotides read TGTGCCAGCAGCGCATACGACAGGGCTGGAAACACCATATATTTT. It encodes CASSAYDRAGNTIYF. The whole variable domain, filled in from reference TRBV7-2 and TRBJ1-3, reads GAGVSQSPSNKVTEKGKDVELRCDPISGHTALYWYRQSLGQGLEFLIYFQGNSAPDKSGLPSDRFSAERTGGSVSTLTIQRTQQEDSAVYLCASSAYDRAGNTIYFGEGSWLTVV.

This chain joins TRBV9 and TRBJ2-7; the match to TRBD1 covers 7 bases. The CDR3 totals 15 residues. The V segment lost 3 bases and the J segment 4 bases; nucleotides outside the gene matches: 10. The germline gives CDR1 SGDLS, CDR2 YYNGEE. CDR3 region: CASSARDSETYEQYF. DNA for the CDR3: TGTGCCAGCAGCGCCCGGGACAGTGAAACGTACGAGCAGTACTTC.

The chain uses TRBV5-1 and TRBJ2-2, with D possibly being TRBD1 (5 bases). Germline loops: CDR1 SGHRS, CDR2 YFSETQ. CDR3 size: 16 residues. V was trimmed by 0 bases and J by 0 bases, leaving 9 bases between them. The CDR3 DNA reads as TGCGCCAGCAGCTTGGTCGGCAGGGCGAACACCGGGGAGCTGTTTTTT. This translates into CASSLVGRANTGELFF.

The gene calls are TRBV4-2 and TRBJ1-6; 9 nucleotides match TRBD1. After removal of 0 bases from V and 7 bases from J, the junction contained 4 bases not matched to a gene. Germline V gene lookup returns CDR1 LGHNA and CDR2 YNFKEQ. The CDR3 is made up of 16 amino acids. CDR3 region: CASSQDRDRANSPLHF. The CDR3 coding sequence is TGTGCCAGCAGCCAAGATCGGGACAGGGCGAATTCACCCCTCCACTTT.

This chain links TRBV27 with TRBJ2-7; TRBD1 aligns across 7 bases. With V trimmed by 7 bases and J by 2 bases, 8 bases remained unmatched. The CDR3 runs to 14 residues. Germline loops: CDR1 MNHEY, CDR2 SMNVEV (reference sequence). CDR3 protein: CASTAGDRPYEQYF. The CDR3 nucleotides read TGTGCCAGCACCGCAGGGGACAGACCCTACGAGCAGTACTTC.

The V and J genes are TRBV6-5 and TRBJ1-5; 7 positions agree with TRBD1. Germline CDR1 reads MNHEY; CDR2 reads SVGAGI. V lost 7 bases, J lost 7 bases, and 10 bases stayed unmatched. The CDR3 is 14 residues long. CDR3 nucleotide sequence: TGTGCCAGCACCGAGCAGACAGGGAACCAGCCCCAGCATTTT. This encodes CASTEQTGNQPQHF.

Only a few counts were recorded for this clone. The chain is built from TRBV6-5 and TRBJ1-1, with D possibly being TRBD1 (5 bases). V lost 6 bases and J lost 1, with 9 bases in between. Germline values: CDR1 MNHEY, CDR2 SVGAGI. This CDR3 contains 13 residues. CDR3 coding DNA: TGTGCCAGCAGGTCCCAGGGGAACACTGAAGCTTTCTTT. This sequence encodes CASRSQGNTEAFF.

The V call is TRBV5-1, the J call TRBJ2-2; 7 bases fit TRBD2. J was trimmed by 6 bases and V by 0 bases; bases with no gene match: 11. Germline CDR1 reads SGHRS; CDR2 reads YFSETQ. The CDR3 runs 17 residues. In DNA, the CDR3 is TGCGCCAGCAGCTTGGCGGTTCGGACTAGTAGTTCCGGGGAGCTGTTTTTT. It codes for CASSLAVRTSSSGELFF.

This clone was seen a few times. The chain couples TRBV7-9 to TRBJ1-5; no clear D. The CDR3 extends over 14 amino acids. CDR1 and CDR2 (germline): SEHNR, FQNEAQ (reference sequence). V was clipped by 5 bases and J by 1 base, with 9 bases between them. CDR3 in DNA: TGTGCCAGCAGCCGGAGTGCGAGCAATCAGCCCCAGCATTTT. As protein: CASSRSASNQPQHF.

The chain combines TRBV24-1 with TRBJ2-3; 8 bases are shared with TRBD2. Germline trimming cut 4 bases from V and 3 bases from J; bases unmatched to any gene: 8. The CDR3 runs 16 residues. The germline gives CDR1 KGHDR, CDR2 SFDVKD. CDR3 DNA sequence: TGTGCCACCAGTGAACCAAGCGGGAGAGTTACAGATACGCAGTATTTT. Amino acids: CATSEPSGRVTDTQYF.